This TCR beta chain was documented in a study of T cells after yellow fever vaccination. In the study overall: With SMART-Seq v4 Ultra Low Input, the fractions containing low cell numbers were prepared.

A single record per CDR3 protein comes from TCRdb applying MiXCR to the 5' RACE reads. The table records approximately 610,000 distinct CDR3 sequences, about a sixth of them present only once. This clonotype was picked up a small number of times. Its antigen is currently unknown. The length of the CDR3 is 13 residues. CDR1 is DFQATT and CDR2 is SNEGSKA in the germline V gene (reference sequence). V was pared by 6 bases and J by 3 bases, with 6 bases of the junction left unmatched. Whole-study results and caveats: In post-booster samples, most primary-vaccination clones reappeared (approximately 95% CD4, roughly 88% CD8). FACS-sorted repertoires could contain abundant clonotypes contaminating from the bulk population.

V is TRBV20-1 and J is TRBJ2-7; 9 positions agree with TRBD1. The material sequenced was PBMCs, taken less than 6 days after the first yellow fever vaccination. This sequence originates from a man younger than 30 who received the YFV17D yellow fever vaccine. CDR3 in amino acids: CSALRGQGYEQYV. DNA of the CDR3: TGCAGTGCCCTCAGGGGACAGGGCTACGAGCAGTACGTC.